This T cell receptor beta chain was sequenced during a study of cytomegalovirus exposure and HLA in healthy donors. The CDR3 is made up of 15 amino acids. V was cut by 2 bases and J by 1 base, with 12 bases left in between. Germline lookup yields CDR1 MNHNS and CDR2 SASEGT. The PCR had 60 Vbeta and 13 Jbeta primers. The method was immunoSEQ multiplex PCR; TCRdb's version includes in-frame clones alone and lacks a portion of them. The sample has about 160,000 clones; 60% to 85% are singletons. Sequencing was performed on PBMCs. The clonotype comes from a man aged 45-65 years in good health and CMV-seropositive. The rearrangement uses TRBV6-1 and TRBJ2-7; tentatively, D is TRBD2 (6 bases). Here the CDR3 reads CASSERHGGSYEQYF. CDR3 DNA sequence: TGTGCCAGCAGTGAACGGCACGGGGGATCCTACGAGCAGTACTTC.